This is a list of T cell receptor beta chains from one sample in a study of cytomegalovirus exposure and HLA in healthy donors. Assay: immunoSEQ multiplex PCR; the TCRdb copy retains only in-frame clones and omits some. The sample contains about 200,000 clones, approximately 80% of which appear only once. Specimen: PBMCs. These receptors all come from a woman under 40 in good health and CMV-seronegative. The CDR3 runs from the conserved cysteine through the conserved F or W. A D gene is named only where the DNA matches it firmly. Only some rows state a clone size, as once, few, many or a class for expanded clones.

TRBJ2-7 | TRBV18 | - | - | CASSFALGLSYEQYF | TGTGCCAGCTCTTTTGCATTAGGACTCTCCTACGAGCAGTACTTC
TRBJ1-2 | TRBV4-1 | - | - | CASSQEGANTNYGYTF | TGCGCCAGCAGCCAAGAAGGGGCCAATACTAACTATGGCTACACCTTC
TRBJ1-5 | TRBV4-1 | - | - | CASSPLGSYEVPQHF | TGCGCCAGCAGCCCACTTGGATCTTACGAGGTGCCCCAGCATTTT
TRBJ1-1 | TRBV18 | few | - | CASSPQGRATEAFF | TGTGCCAGCTCACCACAGGGGAGGGCCACTGAAGCTTTCTTT
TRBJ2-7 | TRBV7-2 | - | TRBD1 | CASSPRTSGTGFYEQYF | TGTGCCAGCAGCCCCAGAACATCCGGGACAGGGTTCTACGAGCAGTACTTC
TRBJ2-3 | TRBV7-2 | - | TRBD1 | CASSQGQGALQYF | TGTGCCAGCAGCCAAGGACAGGGGGCCCTGCAGTATTTT
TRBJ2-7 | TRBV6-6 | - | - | CASSYTGGTEQYF | TGTGCCAGCAGTTACACGGGCGGGACCGAGCAGTACTTC
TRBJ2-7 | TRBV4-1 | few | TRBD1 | CASSTRQGAVGVTYEQYF | TGCGCCAGCAGCACACGACAGGGGGCGGTTGGGGTCACCTACGAGCAGTACTTC
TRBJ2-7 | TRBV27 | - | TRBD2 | CASSLSILAENYEQYF | TGTGCCAGCAGTTTATCGATTCTAGCGGAGAACTACGAGCAGTACTTC
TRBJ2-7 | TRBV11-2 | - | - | CASSLGGVAALDEQYF | TGTGCCAGCAGCTTAGGTGGAGTAGCGGCCCTTGACGAGCAGTACTTC
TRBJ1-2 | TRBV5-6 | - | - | CASSLGRGSYGYPF | TGTGCCAGCAGCTTGGGTAGGGGATCCTATGGCTACCCCTTC
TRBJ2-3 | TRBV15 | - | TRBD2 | CATSRGGTSRDTQYF | TGTGCCACCAGCAGAGGAGGGACTAGCAGGGATACGCAGTATTTT
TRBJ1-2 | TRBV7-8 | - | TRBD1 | CASSQDRGLGYGYTF | TGTGCCAGCAGTCAAGACAGGGGGCTGGGCTATGGCTACACCTTC
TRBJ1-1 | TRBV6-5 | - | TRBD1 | CASSYWDPGQGTEAFF | TGTGCCAGCAGTTATTGGGATCCGGGACAGGGCACTGAAGCTTTCTTT
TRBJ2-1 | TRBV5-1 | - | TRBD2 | CASSLAGGSSYNEQFF | TGCGCCAGCAGCTTGGCCGGGGGGAGCTCCTACAATGAGCAGTTCTTC
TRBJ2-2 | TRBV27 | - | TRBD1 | CASRGWTGNTGELFF | TGTGCCAGCCGGGGATGGACAGGCAACACCGGGGAGCTGTTTTTT
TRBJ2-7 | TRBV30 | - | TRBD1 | CAWMRTGAYYEQYF | TGTGCCTGGATGAGGACAGGGGCATACTACGAGCAGTACTTC
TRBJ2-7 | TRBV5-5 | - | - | CASSLLTSSYEQYF | TGTGCCAGCAGCTTATTGACTAGCTCCTACGAGCAGTACTTC
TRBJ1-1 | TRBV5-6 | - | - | CASSLEGWGGPNTEAFF | TGTGCCAGCAGCTTGGAGGGTTGGGGGGGACCGAACACTGAAGCTTTCTTT
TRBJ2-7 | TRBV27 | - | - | CASSLSPGAGSYEQYF | TGTGCCAGCAGTTTATCCCCCGGGGCGGGGTCCTACGAGCAGTACTTC
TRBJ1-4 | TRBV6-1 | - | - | CASSGTAFNEKLFF | TGTGCCAGCAGTGGGACAGCCTTTAATGAAAAACTGTTTTTT
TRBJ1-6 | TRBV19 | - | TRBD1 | CASSVGQGANSPLHF | TGTGCCAGTAGTGTAGGACAGGGGGCGAATTCACCCCTCCACTTT
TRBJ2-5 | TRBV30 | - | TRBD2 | CAWSSLRGGRETQYF | TGTGCCTGGAGTTCCCTGCGGGGGGGCCGAGAGACCCAGTACTTC
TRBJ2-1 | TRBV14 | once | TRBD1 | CASSLQQGALGRNEQFF | TGTGCCAGCAGCCTGCAACAGGGGGCGCTTGGAAGGAATGAGCAGTTCTTC
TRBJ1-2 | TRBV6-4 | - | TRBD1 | CASKQGASNYGYTF | TGTGCCAGCAAACAGGGGGCTTCGAACTATGGCTACACCTTC
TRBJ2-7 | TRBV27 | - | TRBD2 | CASSSPGGIRYEQYF | TGTGCCAGCAGTTCCCCGGGGGGGATCAGGTACGAGCAGTACTTC
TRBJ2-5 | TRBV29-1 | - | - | CSVSSGQETQYF | TGCAGCGTCTCAAGCGGTCAAGAGACCCAGTACTTC
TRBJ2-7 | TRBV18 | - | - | CASSPRTATYEQYF | TGTGCCAGCTCACCAAGGACAGCGACCTACGAGCAGTACTTC
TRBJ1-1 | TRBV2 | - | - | CASSEYERAFF | TGTGCCAGCAGTGAATACGAGAGAGCTTTCTTT
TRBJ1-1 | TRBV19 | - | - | CASSMSVLNTEAFF | TGTGCCAGTAGTATGTCGGTTTTGAACACTGAAGCTTTCTTT
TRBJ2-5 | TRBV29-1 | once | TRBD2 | CSVGGRHGTQYF | TGCAGCGTCGGCGGGAGGCATGGGACCCAGTACTTC
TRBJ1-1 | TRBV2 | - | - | CASPEEIGVKSEAFF | TGTGCCAGCCCCGAGGAGATCGGGGTGAAGTCTGAAGCTTTCTTT
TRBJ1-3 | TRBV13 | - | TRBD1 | CASSSTGGGGNTIYF | TGTGCCAGCAGCTCTACAGGGGGCGGAGGAAACACCATATATTTT
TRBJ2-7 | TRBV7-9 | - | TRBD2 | CASSALTSAPYEQYF | TGTGCCAGCAGCGCCCTGACTAGCGCTCCCTACGAGCAGTACTTC
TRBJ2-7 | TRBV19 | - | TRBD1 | CASSIAGTGGYEQYF | TGTGCCAGTAGTATAGCGGGGACAGGAGGCTACGAGCAGTACTTC
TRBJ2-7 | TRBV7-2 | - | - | CASSLVGRSHEQYF | TGTGCCAGCAGCTTAGTCGGTAGATCCCACGAGCAGTACTTC
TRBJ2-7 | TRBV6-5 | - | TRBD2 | CASSLSQRGTYEQYF | TGTGCCAGCAGCCTATCTCAGCGGGGGACCTACGAGCAGTACTTC
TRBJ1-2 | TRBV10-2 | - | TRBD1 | CASSESAWTGYGYPF | TGCGCCAGCAGTGAGTCTGCTTGGACAGGGTATGGCTACCCCTTC
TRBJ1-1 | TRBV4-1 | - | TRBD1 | CASSQDPQATGNEAFF | TGCGCCAGCAGCCAAGACCCACAGGCGACAGGGAATGAAGCTTTCTTT
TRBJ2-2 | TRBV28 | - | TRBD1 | CASSSPPGQGGTGELFF | TGTGCCAGCAGTTCACCGCCGGGACAGGGGGGAACCGGGGAGCTGTTTTTT
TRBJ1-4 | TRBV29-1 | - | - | CSVRPRLTNEKLFF | TGCAGCGTGAGACCCAGGCTAACTAATGAAAAACTGTTTTTT
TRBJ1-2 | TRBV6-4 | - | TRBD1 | CASSVAGQGDGYTF | TGTGCCAGCAGTGTCGCGGGACAGGGCGATGGCTACACCTTC
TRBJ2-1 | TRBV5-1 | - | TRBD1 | CASSLEWTGGNEQFF | TGCGCCAGCAGCTTGGAATGGACAGGGGGGAATGAGCAGTTCTTC
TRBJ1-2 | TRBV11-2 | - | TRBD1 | CASSGPGQGKTF | TGTGCCAGCAGCGGACCGGGACAGGGTAAAACCTTC
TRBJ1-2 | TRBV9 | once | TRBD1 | CASSAGQGNYGYTF | TGTGCCAGCAGCGCTGGACAGGGTAACTATGGCTACACCTTC
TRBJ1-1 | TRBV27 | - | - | CASRPRGAILRAFF | TGTGCCAGCAGACCCCGAGGAGCAATCTTGAGAGCTTTCTTT
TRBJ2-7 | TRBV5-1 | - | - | CASRLLPMEGMGEQYF | TGCGCCAGCAGATTGCTGCCGATGGAGGGTATGGGCGAGCAGTACTTC
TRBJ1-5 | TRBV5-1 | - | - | CASSFGLGNQPQHF | TGCGCCAGCAGCTTTGGGCTGGGCAATCAGCCCCAGCATTTT
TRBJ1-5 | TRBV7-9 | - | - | CASSLGTEINQPQHF | TGTGCCAGCAGCTTAGGGACAGAAATAAATCAGCCCCAGCATTTT
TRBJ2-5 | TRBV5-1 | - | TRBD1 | CASSRDRGRGETQYF | TGCGCCAGCAGCCGGGACAGGGGGCGCGGAGAGACCCAGTACTTC
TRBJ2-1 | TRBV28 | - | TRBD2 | CATVSGLYNEQFF | TGTGCCACCGTTAGCGGGCTTTACAATGAGCAGTTCTTC
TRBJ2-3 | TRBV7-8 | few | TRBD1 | CASSQTGGAADTQYF | TGTGCCAGCAGTCAAACAGGGGGCGCGGCAGATACGCAGTATTTT
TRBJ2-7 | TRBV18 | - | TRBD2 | CASSPPGTSVSYEQYF | TGTGCCAGCTCCCCGCCCGGGACTAGCGTATCCTACGAGCAGTACTTC
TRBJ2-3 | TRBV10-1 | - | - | CASSERGDTQYF | TGCGCCAGCAGTGAAAGGGGAGATACGCAGTATTTT
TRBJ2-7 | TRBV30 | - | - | CAWSGEYEQYF | TGTGCCTGGAGTGGGGAGTACGAGCAGTACTTC
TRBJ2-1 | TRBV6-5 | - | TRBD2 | CASSYSASGTYNEQFF | TGTGCCAGCAGTTACTCGGCTAGCGGTACCTACAATGAGCAGTTCTTC
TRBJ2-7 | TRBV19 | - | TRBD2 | CASRLRLAWDSYEQYF | TGTGCCAGTAGGCTCAGACTAGCGTGGGACTCCTACGAGCAGTACTTC
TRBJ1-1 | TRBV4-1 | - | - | CASSQEQRIFTEAFF | TGCGCCAGCAGCCAAGAGCAGAGGATTTTCACTGAAGCTTTCTTT
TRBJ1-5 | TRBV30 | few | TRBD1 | CAWTPDRLGGMGSNQPQHF | TGTGCCTGGACCCCGGACAGGTTGGGGGGCATGGGTAGCAATCAGCCCCAGCATTTT
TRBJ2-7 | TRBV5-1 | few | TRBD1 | CASSLGDSAYEQYF | TGCGCCAGCAGCTTGGGGGACAGTGCCTACGAGCAGTACTTC